This is a list of T cell receptor beta chains from one sample in a study of PD-L1 blockade in urothelial cancer. The protocol was immunoSEQ multiplex PCR, while the TCRdb copy is restricted to in-frame clones and leaves out a portion. The sample holds almost 90,000 clones, about 83% seen once. The material sequenced was PBMCs, taken around atezolizumab (anti-PD-L1) treatment. The receptors derive from a man aged 55 to 70 with urothelial cancer. Each CDR3 is given with its conserved first and last residue. D genes are given only for firm matches. The listing skips clone size in some rows; elsewhere it reads once, few, many or a size class.

size: -; J: TRBJ1-5; D: -; V: TRBV7-8; CDR3: CASSLIGQRGIQPQHF; DNA: TGTGCCAGCAGCTTAATCGGACAGCGAGGTATTCAGCCCCAGCATTTT
size: -; J: TRBJ2-1; D: -; V: TRBV4-3; CDR3: CASSQGRHNSYNEQFF; DNA: TGCGCCAGCAGCCAAGGGAGGCACAACTCCTACAATGAGCAGTTCTTC
size: -; J: TRBJ1-5; D: -; V: TRBV19; CDR3: CASSIEAGDQPQHF; DNA: TGTGCCAGTAGTATTGAGGCAGGGGATCAGCCCCAGCATTTT
size: -; J: TRBJ2-7; D: -; V: TRBV10-1; CDR3: CASSESGTYEQYF; DNA: TGCGCCAGCAGTGAGTCGGGCACCTACGAGCAGTACTTC
size: -; J: TRBJ2-7; D: TRBD1; V: TRBV19; CDR3: CASSRRTGVNGNEQYF; DNA: TGTGCCAGTAGTCGGCGGACAGGGGTGAATGGTAACGAGCAGTACTTC
size: -; J: TRBJ1-4; D: TRBD1; V: TRBV18; CDR3: CASSPTGQGREKLFF; DNA: TGTGCCAGCTCGCCAACGGGACAGGGTCGAGAAAAACTGTTTTTT
size: -; J: TRBJ1-2; D: TRBD1; V: TRBV10-3; CDR3: CAISQDRGTYGYTF; DNA: TGTGCCATCAGTCAAGACAGGGGGACCTATGGCTACACCTTC
size: -; J: TRBJ1-3; D: -; V: TRBV5-1; CDR3: CASSLLGGSGNTIYF; DNA: TGCGCCAGCAGCTTATTGGGAGGATCTGGAAACACCATATATTTT
size: -; J: TRBJ1-3; D: -; V: TRBV5-1; CDR3: CASSFVSGSGNTIYF; DNA: TGCGCCAGCAGCTTCGTGAGCGGATCGGGGAACACCATATATTTT
size: -; J: TRBJ1-1; D: -; V: TRBV21-1; CDR3: CASSSPTGPSVGTEAFF; DNA: TGTGCCAGCAGCTCCCCCACAGGGCCTTCGGTTGGGACTGAAGCTTTCTTT
size: -; J: TRBJ1-3; D: TRBD1; V: TRBV4-3; CDR3: CASSQDYGTGGASGNTIYF; DNA: TGCGCCAGCAGCCAAGATTACGGGACAGGGGGCGCCTCTGGAAACACCATATATTTT
size: -; J: TRBJ1-5; D: TRBD1; V: TRBV5-8; CDR3: CASSLARTGGGQPQHF; DNA: TGTGCCAGCAGCTTGGCCCGGACAGGGGGCGGTCAGCCCCAGCATTTT
size: -; J: TRBJ1-5; D: -; V: TRBV28; CDR3: CASIEAGTSNQPQHF; DNA: TGTGCCAGCATTGAAGCGGGGACAAGCAATCAGCCCCAGCATTTT
size: -; J: TRBJ2-7; D: -; V: TRBV5-4; CDR3: CASSQDPSGVLYEQYF; DNA: TGCGCCAGCAGCCAAGATCCCTCGGGAGTGCTTTACGAGCAGTACTTC
size: few; J: TRBJ2-7; D: -; V: TRBV19; CDR3: CASRDGGLNYEQYF; DNA: TGTGCCAGTAGGGACGGGGGATTGAACTACGAGCAGTACTTC
size: -; J: TRBJ2-1; D: TRBD2; V: TRBV2; CDR3: CASDSSGGPYNEQFF; DNA: TGTGCCAGTGACTCCAGCGGGGGACCCTACAATGAGCAGTTCTTC
size: -; J: TRBJ2-1; D: -; V: TRBV19; CDR3: CASSPGNEQFF; DNA: TGTGCCAGTAGTCCCGGCAATGAGCAGTTCTTC
size: -; J: TRBJ1-2; D: -; V: TRBV19; CDR3: CATEKGTSDGYGYTF; DNA: TGTGCCACCGAAAAAGGGACATCAGACGGATATGGCTACACCTTC
size: -; J: TRBJ2-7; D: -; V: TRBV5-6; CDR3: CASSLSREQYF; DNA: TGTGCCAGCAGCTTGAGCCGCGAGCAGTACTTC
size: -; J: TRBJ2-7; D: -; V: TRBV6-5; CDR3: CASSYSNRGSYEQYF; DNA: TGTGCCAGCAGTTACTCGAACCGGGGGAGCTACGAGCAGTACTTC
size: -; J: TRBJ1-4; D: TRBD1; V: TRBV2; CDR3: CASSRTGENEKLFF; DNA: TGTGCCAGCAGTAGGACAGGGGAAAATGAAAAACTGTTTTTT
size: -; J: TRBJ1-2; D: TRBD1; V: TRBV5-1; CDR3: CASSEDRGQLGYTF; DNA: TGCGCCAGCAGCGAAGACAGGGGGCAATTGGGCTACACCTTC
size: once; J: TRBJ2-3; D: TRBD2; V: TRBV11-2; CDR3: CASSGPAGARTDTQYF; DNA: TGTGCCAGCAGCGGCCCAGCGGGGGCTCGCACAGATACGCAGTATTTT
size: -; J: TRBJ2-5; D: TRBD2; V: TRBV28; CDR3: CASSGSSGMRQTQYF; DNA: TGTGCCAGCAGTGGGAGTAGCGGGATGAGGCAGACCCAGTACTTC
size: -; J: TRBJ1-5; D: TRBD1; V: TRBV27; CDR3: CASSGTGDQPQHF; DNA: TGTGCCAGCTCCGGGACAGGGGATCAGCCCCAGCATTTT